The subject of this entry is one T cell receptor beta chain. Its target is unknown. Method: immunoSEQ multiplex PCR; TCRdb's copy keeps in-frame clones and lacks some. The profile shows some 1 million clones, 60% to 80% of them singletons. The source of the sample is a study of shared clonotypes between healthy human individuals. Study results and limitations: Across four donors, naive CD4 shared around 5.3%, naive CD8 over 3%, memory CD4 more than 2%, memory CD8 0.4% to 0.5%. The study's rarefaction showed incomplete sorted-subset sequencing despite large depth.

V lost 6 bases and J lost 2, with 14 bases in between. The CDR3 covers 14 residues. Germline V gives CDR1 SGHTA, CDR2 FQGNSA. Nashville, Tennessee was home to all donors, who were Caucasian adults. The sequence was collected from a man aged 18 to 30 in good health. Specimen: memory CD4+ T cells sorted from blood. The subset here: CD45RA-negative fraction. The V gene is TRBV7-2, the J gene TRBJ2-7; D call uncertain. The chain's CDR3 is CASSSNVGPYEQYF. The CDR3 DNA reads as TGTGCCAGCAGTTCAAACGTGGGTCCCTACGAGCAGTACTTC.